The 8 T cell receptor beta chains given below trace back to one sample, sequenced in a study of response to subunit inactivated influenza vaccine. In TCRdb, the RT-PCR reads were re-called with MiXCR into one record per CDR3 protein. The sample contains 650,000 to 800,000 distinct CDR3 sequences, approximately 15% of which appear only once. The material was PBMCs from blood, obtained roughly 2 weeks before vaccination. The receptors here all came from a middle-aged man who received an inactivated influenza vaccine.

In DNA form, the CDR3 reads TGTGCCAGCAGCCAAGAGGGCAGGGCAACTAATGAAAAACTGTTTTTT. It specifies CASSQEGRATNEKLFF. V is TRBV4-2 and J is TRBJ1-4; maybe TRBD1 (5 bases). The V end was cut by 0 bases, the J end by 0 bases, with 8 bases between. Germline assignment: CDR1 LGHNA and CDR2 YNFKEQ. The CDR3 is 16 residues long.

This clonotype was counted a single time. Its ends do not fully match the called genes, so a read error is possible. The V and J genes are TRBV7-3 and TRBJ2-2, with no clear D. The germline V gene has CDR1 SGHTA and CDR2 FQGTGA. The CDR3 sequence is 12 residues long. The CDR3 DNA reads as TGTGCCAGCGGGTCGAACACCTGGGAGCTGTTTTTT. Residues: CASGSNTWELFF.

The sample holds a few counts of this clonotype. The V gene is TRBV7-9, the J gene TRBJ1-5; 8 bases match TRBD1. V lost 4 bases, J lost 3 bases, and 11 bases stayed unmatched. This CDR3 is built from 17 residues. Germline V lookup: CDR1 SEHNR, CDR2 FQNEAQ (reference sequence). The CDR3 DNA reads TGTGCCAGCAGCTCAGGCGGACAGGGCCTGCACAATCAGCCCCAGCATTTT. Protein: CASSSGGQGLHNQPQHF.

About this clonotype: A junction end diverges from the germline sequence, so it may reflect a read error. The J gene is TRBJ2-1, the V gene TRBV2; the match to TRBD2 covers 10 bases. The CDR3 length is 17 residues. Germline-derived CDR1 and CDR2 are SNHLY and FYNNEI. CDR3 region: CASSAFHLSQAGGPGSF. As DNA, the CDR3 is TGTGCCAGCAGTGCATTCCATCTTAGCCAAGCGGGAGGGCCAGGGTCCTTC. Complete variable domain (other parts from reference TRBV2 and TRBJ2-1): EPEVTQTPSHQVTQMGQEVILRCVPISNHLYFYWYRQILGQKVEFLVSFYNNEISEKSEIFDDQFSVERPDGSNFTLKIRSTKLEDSAMYFCASSAFHLSQAGGPGSFGPGTRLTVL.

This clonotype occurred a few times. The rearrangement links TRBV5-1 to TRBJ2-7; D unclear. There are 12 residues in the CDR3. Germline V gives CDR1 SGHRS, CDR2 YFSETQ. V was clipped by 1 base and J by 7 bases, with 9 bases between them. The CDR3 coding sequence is TGCGCCAGCAGCTTGATCGTAGGGGAGCAGTACTTC. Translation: CASSLIVGEQYF.

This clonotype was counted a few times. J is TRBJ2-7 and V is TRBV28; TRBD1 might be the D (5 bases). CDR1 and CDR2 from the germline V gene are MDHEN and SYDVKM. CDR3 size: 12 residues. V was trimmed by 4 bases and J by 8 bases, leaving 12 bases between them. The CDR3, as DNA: TGTGCCAGCAGTTACCCGCAGGGTCAGCAGTACTTC. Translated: CASSYPQGQQYF.

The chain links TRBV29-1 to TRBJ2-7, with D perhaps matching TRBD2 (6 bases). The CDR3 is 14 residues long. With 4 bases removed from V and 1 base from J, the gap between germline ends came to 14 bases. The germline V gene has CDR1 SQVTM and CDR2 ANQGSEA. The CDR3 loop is CSVVAGLHSYEQYF. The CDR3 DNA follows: TGCAGCGTTGTTGCGGGGCTGCATTCCTACGAGCAGTACTTC.

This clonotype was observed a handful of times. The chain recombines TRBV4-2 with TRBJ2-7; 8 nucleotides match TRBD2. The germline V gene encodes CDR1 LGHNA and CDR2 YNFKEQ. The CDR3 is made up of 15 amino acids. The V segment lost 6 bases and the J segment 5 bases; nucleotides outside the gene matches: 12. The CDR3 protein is CASRGRLAGNDEQYF. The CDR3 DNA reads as TGTGCCAGCAGGGGGCGATTAGCGGGAAATGACGAGCAGTACTTC.